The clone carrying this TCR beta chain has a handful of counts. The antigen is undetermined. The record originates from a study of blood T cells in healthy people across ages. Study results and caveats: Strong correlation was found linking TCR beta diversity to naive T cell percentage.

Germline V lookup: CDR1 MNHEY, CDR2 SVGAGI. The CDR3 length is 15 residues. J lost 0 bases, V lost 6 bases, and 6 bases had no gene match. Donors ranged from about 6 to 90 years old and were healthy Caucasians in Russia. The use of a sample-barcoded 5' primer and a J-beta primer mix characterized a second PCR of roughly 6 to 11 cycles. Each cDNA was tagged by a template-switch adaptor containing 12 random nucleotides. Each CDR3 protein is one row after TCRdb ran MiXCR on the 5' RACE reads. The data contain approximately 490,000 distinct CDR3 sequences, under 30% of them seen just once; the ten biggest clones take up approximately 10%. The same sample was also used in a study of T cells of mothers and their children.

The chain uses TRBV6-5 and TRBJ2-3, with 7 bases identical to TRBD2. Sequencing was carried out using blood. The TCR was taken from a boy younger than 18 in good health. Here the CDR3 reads CASSKGLVSTDTQYF. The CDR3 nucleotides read TGTGCCAGCAGCAAAGGACTAGTTAGCACAGATACGCAGTATTTT.